The TCR beta chain under discussion was sequenced for a study of control samples from healthy donors and cancer patients. Assay used: immunoSEQ multiplex PCR; TCRdb lists only in-frame clones, some missing. The table shows fewer than 150,000 clones, with roughly nine tenths occurring only once. The sequence came from a woman aged 18 to 35 in good health. Sequenced: blood.

The CDR3 loop reads CASSLLGTRNSPLHF. DNA of the CDR3: TGTGCCAGCAGCTTGCTTGGGACGAGGAATTCACCCCTCCACTTT. The J gene is TRBJ1-6, the V gene TRBV5-5; D is possibly TRBD1 (5 bases). The V end was cut by 1 base, the J end by 7 bases, with 12 bases between. Germline V gene data show CDR1 as SGHKS and CDR2 as YYEKEE (reference sequence). The CDR3 totals 15 residues.